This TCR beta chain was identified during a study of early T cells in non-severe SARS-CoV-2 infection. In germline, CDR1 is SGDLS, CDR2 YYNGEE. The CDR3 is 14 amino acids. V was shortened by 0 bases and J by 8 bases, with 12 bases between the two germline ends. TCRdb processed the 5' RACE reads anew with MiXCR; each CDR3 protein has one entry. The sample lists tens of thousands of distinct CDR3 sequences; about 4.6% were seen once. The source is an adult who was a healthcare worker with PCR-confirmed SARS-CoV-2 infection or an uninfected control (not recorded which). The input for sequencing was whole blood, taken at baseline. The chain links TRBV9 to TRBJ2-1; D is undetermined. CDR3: CASSVEGLPHEQFF. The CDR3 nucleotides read TGTGCCAGCAGCGTAGAGGGCTTACCCCATGAGCAGTTCTTC.